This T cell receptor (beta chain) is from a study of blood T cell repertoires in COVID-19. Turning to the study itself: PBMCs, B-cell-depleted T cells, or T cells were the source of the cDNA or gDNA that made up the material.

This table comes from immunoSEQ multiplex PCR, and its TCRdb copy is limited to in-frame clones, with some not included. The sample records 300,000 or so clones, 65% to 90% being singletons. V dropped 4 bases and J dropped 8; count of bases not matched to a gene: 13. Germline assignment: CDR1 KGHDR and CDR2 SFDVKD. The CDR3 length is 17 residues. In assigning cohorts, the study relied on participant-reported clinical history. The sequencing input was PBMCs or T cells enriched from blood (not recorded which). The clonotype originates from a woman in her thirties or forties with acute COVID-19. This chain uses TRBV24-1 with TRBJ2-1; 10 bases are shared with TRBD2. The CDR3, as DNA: TGTGCCACCAGTGACTCAGGGGGTTCTAGCGGGAGATATGAGCAGTTCTTC. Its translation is CATSDSGGSSGRYEQFF.